The 14 T cell receptor beta chains below all came from one sample that was sequenced in a study of T cells in Graves' hyperthyroidism and ophthalmopathy. Amplification of TCR beta CDR3 regions was performed using RNA transcripts as template. A first-round RT-PCR of the TCR CDR3 used the HTBI primer set. TCRdb re-analysed the multiplex PCR reads in MiXCR, keeping a single row per CDR3 protein. This repertoire shows about 360,000 distinct CDR3 sequences, about 13% found once; its top ten account for around 9.2%. The material sequenced was blood. The receptors derive from a woman aged 18-30 years with Graves' hyperthyroidism.

The CDR3 nucleotides are TGCAGTGCTAGGGGTGCAGGGGGCGCGAGTAGGCATTTT. Protein product: CSARGAGGASRHF. The chain recombines TRBV20-1 with TRBJ1-5, with TRBD1 identical over 8 bases. V was pared by 3 bases and J by 15 bases, with 13 bases of the junction left unmatched. The CDR3 has 13 amino acids. The germline V gene encodes CDR1 DFQATT and CDR2 SNEGSKA (reference sequence).

The chain combines TRBV28 with TRBJ1-4, with D hard to call. This CDR3 has 13 amino acids. Germline V CDR1 and CDR2: MDHEN, SYDVKM. The V and J ends lost 8 bases and 10 bases respectively, with 17 bases between them. The CDR3: CASCTAPLGKLFF. DNA for the CDR3: TGTGCCAGCTGCACAGCGCCCCTGGGAAAACTGTTTTTT.

This clonotype was found many times. The rearrangement uses TRBV20-1 and TRBJ2-1, with D unresolved. Per the germline V gene, CDR1 is DFQATT and CDR2 is SNEGSKA (reference sequence). The CDR3 runs 13 residues. V lost 0 bases to trimming and J lost 11 bases, with 14 bases between them. The CDR3 sequence is CSARDATLGKQFF. The CDR3 region has the DNA TGCAGTGCTAGAGACGCCACCCTAGGTAAGCAGTTCTTC.

This clonotype was detected many times. As DNA, the CDR3 is TGTGCCAGCAGTCCTACTAGCGGGGTAGGCGAGCAGTACTTC. As protein: CASSPTSGVGEQYF. This chain links TRBV27 with TRBJ2-7; 10 nucleotides match TRBD2. This CDR3 is built from 14 residues. Germline CDR1 MNHEY, CDR2 SMNVEV (reference sequence). The V and J ends lost 5 bases and 6 bases, in that order; junction bases with no gene match: 7.

About this clonotype: The junction does not match germline at one end; this may be a read error. The chain is built from TRBV5-1 and TRBJ1-1; the D gene is possibly TRBD1 (5 bases). There are 15 residues in the CDR3. CDR1 and CDR2 (germline): SGHRS, YFSETQ. The CDR3 DNA sequence: TGTGCCAGCAGCTTGATGGTAGGGACGAACACTGAAGCTTTCTTT. It codes for CASSLMVGTNTEAFF.

The genes are TRBV7-9 and TRBJ2-3; D possibly corresponds to TRBD1 (5 bases). The CDR3 runs to 13 residues. Trimming took off 6 bases at V and 4 bases at J, with 11 bases between the two ends. Looked up from germline, CDR1 is SEHNR and CDR2 is FQNEAQ (reference sequence). The CDR3 sequence: CASRFQGSDTQYF. For the CDR3, the DNA is TGTGCCAGCAGATTCCAGGGTTCAGATACGCAGTATTTT.

This clonotype appeared many times. The chain is built from TRBV9 and TRBJ1-2, with D possibly TRBD1 on 5 matching bases. CDR1 and CDR2 (germline): SGDLS, YYNGEE. V shed 6 bases and J shed 8 bases, with 20 bases lying between them. The CDR3 length is 14 residues. This CDR3 is CASTHSEGLGGYTF. The CDR3 DNA reads as TGTGCCAGCACCCACAGCGAGGGGTTGGGGGGCTACACCTTC.

This clonotype was seen ten or more times. The rearrangement joins TRBV4-2 to TRBJ2-2; D gene uncertain. Trimming removed 1 base at V and 2 bases at J, with 8 bases between. Germline CDR1 LGHNA, CDR2 YNFKEQ. The CDR3 consists of 15 residues. The CDR3 protein is CASSQGRLNTGELFF. CDR3 nucleotides: TGTGCCAGCAGCCAAGGGCGGCTTAACACCGGGGAGCTGTTTTTT.

This clonotype was recorded at least ten times. The gene calls are TRBV7-2 and TRBJ2-2; possibly TRBD2 for D (5 bases). The CDR3 is made up of 14 amino acids. Per germline, CDR1 SGHTA and CDR2 FQGNSA. Trimming took off 2 bases at V and 4 bases at J, with 8 bases between the two ends. The DNA of the CDR3 is TGTGCCAGCAGCTTAACAGCGGTCACCGGGGAGCTGTTTTTT. This sequence encodes CASSLTAVTGELFF.

The table lists this clonotype with a few counts. The chain is built from TRBV27 and TRBJ2-7, with D tentatively TRBD1 (5 bases). Germline CDR1 MNHEY, CDR2 SMNVEV (reference sequence). The CDR3 covers 11 residues. Trimming took off 8 bases at V and 5 bases at J, with 10 bases between the two ends. The CDR3 is CASLLGDEQYF. The CDR3 coding sequence is TGTGCCAGCCTTCTAGGGGACGAGCAGTACTTC.

This chain joins TRBV9 and TRBJ2-3; D is ambiguous. This CDR3 is 15 amino acids long. CDR1 is SGDLS, CDR2 YYNGEE, per germline. Trimming shortened V by 4 bases and J by 4 bases, and 16 bases separated the two germline ends. The CDR3: CASSLDLGSSDTQYF. DNA of the CDR3: TGTGCCAGCAGCCTTGACCTCGGGTCGTCAGATACGCAGTATTTT.

This clonotype has only one observation. A much larger clone differs by one base, so this may be a read error. Here the CDR3 reads CATSDKDREHATNGKLFF. In DNA, the CDR3 is TGTGCCACCAGTGATAAGGACAGGGAGCATGCAACTAATGGAAAACTGTTTTTT. This chain joins TRBV24-1 and TRBJ1-4, with 8 positions matching TRBD1. The CDR3 runs 18 residues. Germline V gene lookup returns CDR1 KGHDR and CDR2 SFDVKD.

V gene TRBV4-1 combines with J gene TRBJ2-3; 9 positions match TRBD1. Germline V gives CDR1 MGHRA, CDR2 YSYEKL. The CDR3 runs to 16 residues. V was clipped by 3 bases and J by 4 bases; unmatched bases: 8. The CDR3 DNA sequence: TGCGCCAGCAGCCACACCGGGACAGGGACGCCAGATACGCAGTATTTT. It is translated as CASSHTGTGTPDTQYF.

In this sample, this clonotype turned up many times. DNA of the CDR3: TGTGCCAGCAGCCAAGGCCACTGGGACTACAATGAGCAGTTCTTC. Translation gives CASSQGHWDYNEQFF. The chain uses TRBV3-1 and TRBJ2-1; D remains unclear. From germline, CDR1 is LGHDT and CDR2 YNNKEL (reference sequence). The CDR3 contains 15 residues. V lost 1 base and J 3 bases, leaving 10 bases between the germline ends.